This T cell receptor beta chain was recorded in a study of Ad26.COV2.S vaccination and SARS-CoV-2 variants. Study summary: Into the muscle, Ad26.COV2.S was dosed once or twice, 56 days apart. Regarding the study as a whole: The placebo group had lower spike-specific TCR breadth than the vaccine recipients did.

Regarding this clone: The antigen is undetermined.

The treatment was: around 19 received Ad26.COV2.S at low or high dose, single or two shots; a few received placebo; per-sample allocation not given. Samples were taken on day 63 after the first vaccine or placebo injection. An adult of 18-55 years in Boston served as donor. Looked up from germline, CDR1 is SGHRS and CDR2 is YFSETQ. The V end lost 4 bases, the J end lost 0 bases, and 11 bases lay between the germline ends. The CDR3 length is 15 residues. Assay: immunoSEQ multiplex PCR; the TCRdb copy retains only in-frame clones and omits some. The sample carries 330,000 or so clones, roughly 88% recorded once.

Source: peripheral blood, taken in a trial of Ad26.COV2.S vaccine versus placebo. This chain uses TRBV5-1 with TRBJ1-3; D gene uncertain. The source is a person between 18 and 60 years old who received the Ad26.COV2.S COVID-19 vaccine or a placebo. This CDR3 reads CASSTLGISGNTIYF. CDR3 nucleotide sequence: TGCGCCAGCAGCACTTTGGGGATCTCTGGAAACACCATATATTTT.